One and the same sample provided the 13 T cell receptor beta chains below, sequenced in a study of cytomegalovirus exposure and HLA in healthy donors. The PCR had 60 Vbeta and 13 Jbeta primers. Sequencing was performed with immunoSEQ multiplex PCR; in TCRdb, only in-frame clones are kept and a portion is missing. The sample shows over 150,000 clones, around 77% of them seen only once. Sequenced sample: PBMCs. The source of these receptors is a woman in her 30s in good health and CMV-seronegative.

J is TRBJ1-1 and V is TRBV5-1; D remains unclear. CDR3 size: 13 residues. The germline V and J ends were trimmed by 0 bases and 5 bases, with 8 bases remaining between them. The V gene's germline CDR1 is SGHRS and CDR2 YFSETQ. The CDR3 DNA follows: TGCGCCAGCAGCTTGGTCCCCGGGACTGAAGCTTTCTTT. Its translation: CASSLVPGTEAFF. The full variable domain, rest sourced from reference TRBV5-1 and TRBJ1-1, is KAGVTQTPRYLIKTRGQQVTLSCSPISGHRSVSWYQQTPGQGLQFLFEYFSETQRNKGNFPGRFSGRQFSNSRSEMNVSTLELGDSALYLCASSLVPGTEAFFGQGTRLTVV.

The V call is TRBV6-1, the J call TRBJ1-1; no definite D call. This CDR3 has 12 residues. Germline V gives CDR1 MNHNS, CDR2 SASEGT. V lost 3 bases, J lost 8 bases, and 10 bases lay in between. CDR3 bases: TGTGCCAGCAGTGAGGGGAGATTCGAAGCTTTCTTT. Amino acids: CASSEGRFEAFF.

This clone showed up just a few times. V and J are TRBV18 and TRBJ2-1; 8 positions match TRBD1. Per the germline V gene, CDR1 is KGHSH and CDR2 is LQKENI. This CDR3 contains 15 residues. Trimming at V came to 5 bases and at J to 8 bases, leaving 11 bases not matched to a gene. CDR3 in DNA: TGTGCCAGCTCATATACCGGGACAGGTTCCTATGAGCAGTTCTTC. It specifies CASSYTGTGSYEQFF.

This clone turned up a few times. This sequence joins TRBV5-1 and TRBJ2-3; 8 positions match TRBD2. This CDR3 contains 15 residues. Trimming cost V 7 bases and J 0 bases; bases outside gene matches: 7. CDR1 is SGHRS, CDR2 YFSETQ, per germline. The CDR3 sequence: CASAETGGSTDTQYF. The CDR3 region has the DNA TGCGCCAGCGCCGAGACGGGAGGGAGCACAGATACGCAGTATTTT.

The chain carries TRBV6-4 and TRBJ2-1; 7 bases fit TRBD1. The CDR3 runs to 15 residues. From germline, CDR1 is MRHNA and CDR2 SNTAGT. Germline trimming cut 3 bases from V and 7 bases from J; bases unmatched to any gene: 9. CDR3 residues: CASSERPNRGNEQFF. In DNA form, the CDR3 reads TGTGCCAGCAGTGAACGCCCTAACAGGGGAAATGAGCAGTTCTTC.

Concerning this clone itself: At one end the junction does not follow the germline gene, possibly because of a read error. The chain recombines TRBV7-9 with TRBJ2-7; D is unclear. The CDR3 has 12 amino acids. CDR1 and CDR2 from the germline V gene are SEHNR and FQNEAQ (reference sequence). The CDR3 bases are TGTTCCAGCAGCTTAGTACAATACGAGCAGTACTTC. Its translation: CSSSLVQYEQYF.

Concerning this clone: Other nucleotide sequences in the sample specify the same CDR3. The rearrangement links TRBV30 to TRBJ1-3; 9 bases fit TRBD1. Trimming cost V 0 bases and J 5 bases; bases outside gene matches: 14. The length of the CDR3 is 18 residues. Germline V lookup: CDR1 GTSNPN, CDR2 SVGIG (reference sequence). The CDR3 loop reads CAWSVDWTGTGPRNTIYF. The DNA for the CDR3 is TGTGCCTGGAGTGTAGATTGGACCGGGACAGGGCCTAGAAACACCATATATTTT.

This chain links TRBV6-6 with TRBJ2-7; D not certain. The germline V gene has CDR1 MNHNY and CDR2 SVGAGI (reference sequence). The CDR3 runs 13 residues. V was cut by 4 bases and J by 2 bases, with 9 bases left in between. The DNA for the CDR3 is TGTGCCAGCAGTTGGGCAGCTACCTACGAGCAGTACTTC. Encoded protein: CASSWAATYEQYF.

The genes are TRBV11-2 and TRBJ2-7, with a weak D call TRBD1 (6 bases). V was cut by 5 bases and J by 0 bases, with 14 bases left in between. Germline V gene sequence: CDR1 SGHAT, CDR2 FQNNGV. The CDR3 has 15 amino acids. The CDR3 DNA sequence: TGTGCCAGCAGCCAAAGGGGGTTAAGCTCCTACGAGCAGTACTTC. Protein product: CASSQRGLSSYEQYF.

The V and J genes are TRBV5-4 and TRBJ2-1; a weak D match, TRBD2 (5 bases). This CDR3 region has 11 residues. Germline assignment: CDR1 SGHNT and CDR2 YYREEE (reference sequence). The V and J ends lost 0 bases and 10 bases respectively, with 5 bases between them. CDR3 sequence reads: CASSLAGEQFF. CDR3 nucleotides: TGTGCCAGCAGCTTGGCGGGGGAGCAGTTCTTC.

The rearrangement uses TRBV7-9 and TRBJ2-1, with a tentative D call TRBD2 (5 bases). The CDR3 is made up of 13 amino acids. Germline CDR1 reads SEHNR; CDR2 reads FQNEAQ (reference sequence). Between the trimmed V and J ends, which lost 5 bases and 10 bases, there was a span of 15 bases. CDR3 sequence (DNA): TGTGCCAGCAGCGCAAGGGAGTTCACCGAGCAGTTCTTC. Translation: CASSAREFTEQFF.

V is TRBV5-8 and J is TRBJ1-1, with D tentatively TRBD1 (6 bases). Germline V gene lookup returns CDR1 SGHTS and CDR2 YDEGEE. V was pared by 4 bases and J by 1 base, with 8 bases between. CDR3 size: 13 residues. CDR3 DNA: TGTGCCAGCAGCAGGACAGCGAACACTGAAGCTTTCTTT. Its translation: CASSRTANTEAFF.

A note on this clone: Other DNA variants within this sample encode the same CDR3. J is TRBJ1-2 and V is TRBV7-9; the match to TRBD1 covers 7 bases. The CDR3 loop spans 14 amino acids. CDR1 is SEHNR, CDR2 FQNEAQ, per germline (reference sequence). With 1 base clipped from V and 5 bases from J, the junction kept 4 bases outside the gene matches. The DNA of the CDR3 is TGTGCCAGCAGCTTAGACTCGACAGGGTATGGCTACACCTTC. Residues: CASSLDSTGYGYTF.